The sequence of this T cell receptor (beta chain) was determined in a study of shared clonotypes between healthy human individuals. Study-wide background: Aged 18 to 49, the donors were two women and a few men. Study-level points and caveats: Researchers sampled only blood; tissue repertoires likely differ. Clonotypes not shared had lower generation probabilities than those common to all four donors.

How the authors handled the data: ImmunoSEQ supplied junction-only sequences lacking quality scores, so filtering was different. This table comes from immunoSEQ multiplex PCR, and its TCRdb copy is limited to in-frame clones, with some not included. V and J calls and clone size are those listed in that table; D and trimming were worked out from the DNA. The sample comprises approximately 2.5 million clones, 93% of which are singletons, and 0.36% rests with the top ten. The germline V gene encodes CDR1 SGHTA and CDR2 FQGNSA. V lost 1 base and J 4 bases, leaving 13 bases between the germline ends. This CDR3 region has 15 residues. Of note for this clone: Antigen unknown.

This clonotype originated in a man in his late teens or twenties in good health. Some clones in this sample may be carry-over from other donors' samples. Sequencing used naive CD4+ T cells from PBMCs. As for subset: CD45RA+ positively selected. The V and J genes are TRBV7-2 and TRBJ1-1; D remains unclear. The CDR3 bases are TGTGCCAGCAGCTTAGAGATGGGAAAGCGCACTGAAGCTTTCTTT. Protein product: CASSLEMGKRTEAFF.